The clone carrying this T cell receptor beta chain was recorded only once. Its antigen is unknown. Overlapping HIV-1 Gag 15-mer peptides at approximately 1 ug per peptide per mL were used. CD40L-negative CD69-negative CD45RO-high memory CD4+ T cells were sorted as populations depleted of antigen-responding cells. Suppressive ART was started during chronic HIV-1 infection in these adults. Donors had undetectable plasma HIV-1 RNA, under 50 copies/mL, for 4+ years. This record belongs to a study of persistence of HIV-infected CD4 T cells. This was the immunoSEQ version 4 assay in survey mode. TCRdb's table, derived via immunoSEQ multiplex PCR, lists solely in-frame clones and lacks some. This sample has approximately 32,000 clones; 82% occur once, and the top ten carry over 15%. The CDR3 is 17 residues long. Germline V lookup: CDR1 KGHSH, CDR2 LQKENI. The ends lost 1 base at V and 2 bases at J; junction bases unmatched: 6.

The clonotype comes from an adult woman with HIV who was CMV-seropositive. The sample in question was CD4+ T cells sorted from PBMCs after approximately 20-hour stimulation, obtained from a patient who received antiretroviral therapy. J is TRBJ2-5 and V is TRBV18; 11 bases are shared with TRBD1. As DNA, the CDR3 is TGTGCCAGCTCACCACGTCGGGACAGGGGGTATCAAGAGACCCAGTACTTC. Translated: CASSPRRDRGYQETQYF.